The next 7 T cell receptor beta chains were all read from a single sample in a study of response to subunit inactivated influenza vaccine. TCRdb reanalysed the RT-PCR reads using MiXCR and keeps one entry per CDR3 protein. The sample holds more than 400,000 distinct CDR3 sequences, approximately 11% seen once. Sequencing was performed on PBMCs from blood, taken roughly 6 weeks after vaccination. The origin of the receptors is a man in his fifties or sixties who received an inactivated influenza vaccine.

The chain carries TRBV12-3 or TRBV12-4 and TRBJ2-1; 7 positions match TRBD2. The CDR3 has 14 residues. V shed 3 bases and J 5 bases; nucleotides not matched to a gene: 4. The CDR3 region has the DNA TGTGCCAGCAGTTTTGGGGGGGGGAACAATGAGCAGTTCTTC. This codes for CASSFGGGNNEQFF.

This chain uses TRBV20-1 with TRBJ2-4; no firm D call. The CDR3 runs to 15 residues. V dropped 0 bases and J dropped 3 bases, with 12 bases sitting between them. Looked up from germline, CDR1 is DFQATT and CDR2 is SNEGSKA (reference sequence). The CDR3 sequence is CSARDGYGVKNIQYF. The CDR3 region has the DNA TGCAGTGCTAGAGACGGCTACGGCGTCAAAAACATTCAGTACTTC.

J is TRBJ2-3 and V is TRBV12-3 or TRBV12-4, with 8 positions matching TRBD1. V shed 7 bases, J shed 2 bases, and the junction held 5 bases outside the gene matches. The CDR3 consists of 14 residues. The CDR3 DNA reads TGTGCCAGCATCCCGGGACAGGACACAGATACGCAGTATTTT. As protein: CASIPGQDTDTQYF.

This clonotype has just a few counts. V gene TRBV7-2 combines with J gene TRBJ2-6; D may be TRBD1 or TRBD2 (6 bases each). Germline CDR1 SGHTA, CDR2 FQGNSA. V lost 5 bases and J 0 bases, leaving 14 bases between the germline ends. The CDR3 is 17 residues long. The CDR3, as DNA: TGTGCCAGCAGCAAGGGGGGCGGCTCCTCTGGGGCCAACGTCCTGACTTTC. Translation: CASSKGGGSSGANVLTF.

The chain uses TRBV5-1 and TRBJ2-5; TRBD1 agrees at 7 bases. J lost 4 bases, V lost 1 base, and 10 bases had no gene match. The CDR3 consists of 16 residues. Germline lookup yields CDR1 SGHRS and CDR2 YFSETQ. The DNA for the CDR3 is TGCGCCAGCAGCTTGAAAGGGGGCTACGGGTCAGAGACCCAGTACTTC. This translates into CASSLKGGYGSETQYF.

The sample holds many counts of this clonotype. The J gene is TRBJ1-2, the V gene TRBV15; D unclear. From germline, CDR1 is LNHNV and CDR2 YYDKDF (reference sequence). Deletions cut 6 bases from V and 8 bases from J, with 10 bases between. The CDR3 is 11 amino acids. This chain's CDR3 is CATRSNEGYTF. In DNA, the CDR3 is TGTGCCACCAGGTCCAACGAGGGCTACACCTTC.

The chain uses TRBV7-8 and TRBJ2-5; 7 bases fit TRBD1. Trimming cost V 1 base and J 0 bases; bases outside gene matches: 5. The length of the CDR3 is 16 residues. Per the germline V gene, CDR1 is SGHVS and CDR2 is FQNEAQ. The CDR3 bases are TGTGCCAGCAGCTTAGGGCGGACAGGTTACCAAGAGACCCAGTACTTC. This codes for CASSLGRTGYQETQYF.